Below, 8 T cell receptor beta chains from the same sample are listed, as sequenced in a study of OX40 agonist ivuxolimab in advanced cancers. The library was built by means of the immunoSEQ multiplex PCR assay. Sourced from immuneACCESS, this table was stored by TCRdb with only in-frame sequences that have V and J called. A share of the clones is absent; for the studies checked, an unresolved V gene accounts for under half, and the remainder has no known explanation. Across this sample there are fewer than 70,000 clones, with about 85% seen only once. About 3.9% of the sample rests with the top ten. The starting material was CD4+ or CD8+ T cells sorted from blood, obtained in a trial of the OX40 agonist ivuxolimab. Receptor source: an adult with an advanced solid tumor such as melanoma, head and neck, liver or kidney cancer.

The genes are TRBV6-5 and TRBJ1-1; D is uncertain. There are 12 residues in the CDR3. Trimming removed 2 bases at V and 1 base at J, with 2 bases between. Germline values: CDR1 MNHEY, CDR2 SVGAGI. The CDR3 region is CASSYRNTEAFF. CDR3 DNA: TGTGCCAGCAGTTACAGGAACACTGAAGCTTTCTTT.

The CDR3 DNA reads TGTGCCAGCAGTCTAAGCTCCTACAATGAGCAGTTCTTC. This codes for CASSLSSYNEQFF. This chain joins TRBV5-5 and TRBJ2-1; no clear D gene. Germline CDR1 reads SGHKS; CDR2 reads YYEKEE (reference sequence). The CDR3 consists of 13 residues. Deletions cut 5 bases from V and 0 bases from J, with 6 bases between. Combining the CDR3 with reference TRBV5-5 and TRBJ2-1 gives the whole variable domain DAGVTQSPTHLIKTRGQQVTLRCSPISGHKSVSWYQQVLGQGPQFIFQYYEKEERGRGNFPDRFSARQFPNYSSELNVNALLLGDSALYLCASSLSSYNEQFFGPGTRLTVL.

V is TRBV7-2 and J is TRBJ2-7; D gene uncertain. The V end was cut by 2 bases, the J end by 4 bases, with 12 bases between. The germline V gene encodes CDR1 SGHTA and CDR2 FQGNSA. The CDR3 contains 14 residues. The CDR3 DNA is TGTGCCAGCAGCTTAACCTATAACAGTTACGAGCAGTACTTC. It codes for CASSLTYNSYEQYF. The full variable domain, rest sourced from reference TRBV7-2 and TRBJ2-7, is GAGVSQSPSNKVTEKGKDVELRCDPISGHTALYWYRQSLGQGLEFLIYFQGNSAPDKSGLPSDRFSAERTGGSVSTLTIQRTQQEDSAVYLCASSLTYNSYEQYFGPGTRLTVT.

This chain links TRBV27 with TRBJ1-6; D uncertain. Looked up from germline, CDR1 is MNHEY and CDR2 is SMNVEV (reference sequence). V shed 10 bases and J shed 8 bases, with 18 bases lying between them. The CDR3 runs 14 residues. Written as DNA, the CDR3 is TGTGCCACCCAGGAACTCCTGGCGGATTCACCCCTCCACTTT. Translating it yields CATQELLADSPLHF.

The chain links TRBV29-1 to TRBJ1-5, with D perhaps TRBD1 (5 bases). Germline CDR1 SQVTM, CDR2 ANQGSEA. This CDR3 is 12 amino acids long. Trimming took off 6 bases at V and 3 bases at J, with 9 bases between the two ends. CDR3 DNA: TGCAGCGTCGGGGGTTTCAATCAGCCCCAGCATTTT. Encoded protein: CSVGGFNQPQHF.

The chain combines TRBV6-5 with TRBJ2-7; 7 positions match TRBD2. J gave up 6 bases and V 3 bases, and 5 bases lay outside the gene matches. Germline V gene lookup returns CDR1 MNHEY and CDR2 SVGAGI. CDR3 length: 13 amino acids. CDR3 nucleotides: TGTGCCAGCAGTTATTGGGAGGGCCGCGAGCAGTACTTC. This codes for CASSYWEGREQYF.

This rearrangement joins TRBV7-9 to TRBJ1-2; no definite D call. The germline CDR1 and CDR2 sequences are SEHNR and FQNEAQ (reference sequence). V lost 4 bases and J lost 2, with 17 bases in between. CDR3 size: 16 residues. The CDR3 DNA is TGTGCCAGCAGCTCGGGGTTCGGCCAGCCAAACTATGGCTACACCTTC. It specifies CASSSGFGQPNYGYTF.

The V call is TRBV19, the J call TRBJ2-1; TRBD1 or TRBD2 may be the D gene (5 bases each). The germline V and J ends were trimmed by 1 base and 11 bases, with 12 bases remaining between them. This CDR3 has 13 residues. Germline V CDR1 and CDR2: LNHDA, SQIVND (reference sequence). CDR3 DNA: TGTGCCAGTAGTATAGGTCAGAGGGGACAGCAGTTCTTC. Protein product: CASSIGQRGQQFF.